The sequence of this T cell receptor beta chain was determined in a study of T cell responses to AZD1222 COVID-19 vaccine. The table came from immunoSEQ multiplex PCR; TCRdb's copy has only in-frame clones and leaves some out. The sample carries 140,000 to 150,000 clones, about 92% recorded once. V gave up 0 bases and J gave up 4 bases, with 8 bases separating them. Germline V lookup: CDR1 SGHRS, CDR2 YFSETQ. This CDR3 comprises 14 residues. Overall study findings and caveats: Clonal diversity was possibly underestimated; the donors were predominantly white British and more often female. CD4 TCRs associated with vaccination spanned spike, dominating at 160-218 and 743-854.

Regarding this clone: Its antigen is undetermined.

The rearrangement joins TRBV5-1 to TRBJ2-1; D unclear. The sequenced sample was peripheral blood, obtained on day 0 of AZD1222 vaccination. The receptor's source is an adult in good health. As DNA, the CDR3 is TGCGCCAGCAGCTTGGTCGCAGGTTACAATGAGCAGTTCTTC. The encoded protein is CASSLVAGYNEQFF.